This TCR beta chain was obtained from a study of T cells in Graves' hyperthyroidism and ophthalmopathy. Broader study findings: Ophthalmopathy got predicted by the model a median 6.5 months before its onset. The majority of expanded thyroid clonotypes above 0.001 also appeared in blood.

The CDR3 regions of TCR beta were amplified from RNA transcripts. First-round RT-PCR of the TCR CDR3 relied on the HTBI primer set. TCRdb fed the multiplex PCR reads into MiXCR, producing one record per CDR3 protein. The table has 490,000 or so distinct CDR3 sequences, about 16% seen once. From germline, CDR1 is LNHDA and CDR2 SQIVND (reference sequence). This CDR3 spans 15 amino acids. A word on this clonotype: As yet, its antigen is unknown. One end of the junction is discordant with germline, which a read error may explain.

Active moderate-to-severe ophthalmopathy, Clinical Activity Score at least 3, NOSPECS at least 4, under 3 months' duration. Patients having uncontrolled infection, another autoimmune disease, pregnancy or lactation were not included. J is TRBJ2-3 and V is TRBV19, with D maybe TRBD2 (6 bases). Sequenced sample: blood. The sequence was collected from a woman in her twenties or thirties with Graves' ophthalmopathy. The CDR3 coding sequence is TGTGCCAGTGGTATTTACGCGGGAAGGACAGATACGCAGTATTTT. Residues: CASGIYAGRTDTQYF.